The clone carrying this TCR beta chain came up many times. The antigen remains undetermined. This specimen belongs to a study of T cells in Graves' hyperthyroidism and ophthalmopathy. RNA transcripts served as the template for amplifying TCR beta CDR3 regions. HTBI primers were the set used in a first-round RT-PCR of the TCR CDR3. TCRdb independently ran MiXCR on the multiplex PCR reads; one entry per CDR3 protein. The repertoire consists of hundreds of thousands of distinct CDR3 sequences, with roughly 17% occurring once and the leading ten covering 3% to 4%. From germline, CDR1 is MNHNS and CDR2 SASEGT. This CDR3 is 11 amino acids long. Trimming took off 7 bases at V and 5 bases at J, with 8 bases between the two ends. Findings and caveats of the study: Blood held most thyroid clonotypes expanded above 0.001 frequency. The model made its ophthalmopathy prediction, and onset followed a median about 6.8 months later.

This clonotype was sampled from a woman aged 30 to 39 with Graves' hyperthyroidism. The specimen sequenced was blood. The V gene is TRBV6-1, the J gene TRBJ2-5; perhaps TRBD1 as D (5 bases). CDR3 DNA: TGTGCCAGCAATAGGGGCGAGACCCAGTACTTC. Its protein product is CASNRGETQYF.